The 28 T cell receptor beta chains listed next were all sequenced from one sample in a study of T cells in Graves' hyperthyroidism and ophthalmopathy. What was amplified from RNA transcripts were TCR beta CDR3 regions. With the HTBI primer set, the TCR CDR3 went through a first round of RT-PCR. MiXCR, applied by TCRdb to the multiplex PCR reads, yields one record per CDR3 protein. The repertoire has some 600,000 distinct CDR3 sequences, approximately 44% of them found once; the top ten carry roughly 8.2%. Sequenced material: peripheral blood or thyroid tissue (not recorded which). These receptors all come from a woman between 18 and 29 years old with Graves' hyperthyroidism.

The chain couples TRBV24-1 to TRBJ2-2; D ambiguous. CDR3 length: 12 amino acids. Trimming pared 10 bases from V and 0 bases from J, leaving 5 bases between. Germline V CDR1 and CDR2: KGHDR, SFDVKD. The CDR3 bases are TGTGCCACTTTCGCGAACACCGGGGAGCTGTTTTTT. Protein product: CATFANTGELFF.

The chain couples TRBV7-3 to TRBJ2-5; 7 nucleotides line up with TRBD1. Looked up from germline, CDR1 is SGHTA and CDR2 is FQGTGA. This CDR3 has 15 residues. V was pared by 5 bases and J by 0 bases, with 6 bases of the junction left unmatched. Here the CDR3 DNA reads TGTGCCAGCAGCCGAATGGACAGGAACCAAGAGACCCAGTACTTC. Amino acid sequence: CASSRMDRNQETQYF.

The chain uses TRBV20-1 and TRBJ1-3, with 7 bases matching TRBD1. The V segment lost 0 bases and the J segment 0 bases; nucleotides outside the gene matches: 14. From germline, CDR1 is DFQATT and CDR2 SNEGSKA (reference sequence). The CDR3 covers 19 residues. This CDR3 is CSARDSGDRAPYSGNTIYF. The DNA of the CDR3 is TGCAGTGCTAGAGATTCCGGGGACAGAGCACCGTACTCTGGAAACACCATATATTTT.

The chain links TRBV2 to TRBJ1-6; 8 bases fit TRBD1. The germline gives CDR1 SNHLY, CDR2 FYNNEI. V shed 7 bases, J shed 5 bases, and the junction held 4 bases outside the gene matches. The CDR3 length is 14 residues. CDR3 DNA sequence: TGTGCCAGCATGTGGACAGGGAATAATTCACCCCTCCACTTT. Protein: CASMWTGNNSPLHF.

V and J are TRBV7-2 and TRBJ1-3; no reliable D call. Deletions cut 5 bases from V and 2 bases from J, with 13 bases between. The CDR3 has 15 residues. The germline gives CDR1 SGHTA, CDR2 FQGNSA. CDR3 DNA: TGTGCCAGCAGCCAAGTCAACGGACCTGGAAACACCATATATTTT. The encoded protein is CASSQVNGPGNTIYF.

Turning to this clonotype: An end of the junction does not agree with germline; a read error may underlie this. The chain links TRBV14 to TRBJ1-3; D is unclear. Germline V gene data show CDR1 as SGHDN and CDR2 as FVKESK. There are 12 residues in the CDR3. The CDR3 here is CASSQDRITITF. As DNA, the CDR3 is TGTGCCAGCAGCCAAGATCGTATCACCATTACTTTT.

This clonotype appeared a few times. The CDR3 DNA is TGTGCCAGCAGCCGGAGGGGCAAGGATGAAAAACTGTTTTTT. It translates to CASSRRGKDEKLFF. V is TRBV2 and J is TRBJ1-4; D perhaps matches TRBD1 (5 bases). The CDR3 is 14 residues long. Germline V lookup: CDR1 SNHLY, CDR2 FYNNEI. The V and J ends lost 6 bases and 6 bases respectively, with 14 bases between them.

This clonotype was detected only a few times. The chain carries TRBV24-1 and TRBJ1-4, with 15 bases aligning to TRBD2. With the DNA end fitting TRBJ2-2 better, the J assignment may be wrong. Germline assignment: CDR1 KGHDR and CDR2 SFDVKD. CDR3 size: 19 residues. CDR3 residues: CATSDFRGLAGGNTGELFF. CDR3 nucleotides: TGTGCCACCAGTGATTTCAGGGGACTAGCGGGAGGAAACACCGGGGAGCTGTTTTTT.

Concerning this clonotype itself: This may come from a read error, since a much larger clone is one base off. The conserved final phenylalanine or tryptophan is absent from the CDR3, which likely points to a read error. This chain's CDR3 is CSVWTGANTEAFL. CDR3 nucleotides: TGCAGCGTCTGGACAGGGGCGAACACTGAAGCTTTCCTT. The chain links TRBV29-1 to TRBJ1-1; 9 nucleotides line up with TRBD1. Trimming at V came to 6 bases and at J to 1 base, leaving 3 bases not matched to a gene. The germline V gene encodes CDR1 SQVTM and CDR2 ANQGSEA. This CDR3 contains 13 residues.

The V and J genes are TRBV10-3 and TRBJ2-5; 10 nucleotides line up with TRBD1. Germline V gene sequence: CDR1 ENHRY, CDR2 SYGVKD. Germline trimming cut 2 bases from V and 5 bases from J; bases unmatched to any gene: 5. The CDR3 is 15 amino acids. The CDR3 nucleotides read TGTGCCATCAGTGAGAGACAGGGGGCAGGGGAGACCCAGTACTTC. Amino acids: CAISERQGAGETQYF.

The chain employs TRBV2 and TRBJ1-1, with 9 bases matching TRBD1. CDR1 and CDR2 (germline): SNHLY, FYNNEI. After removal of 1 base from V and 3 bases from J, the junction contained 6 bases not matched to a gene. The CDR3 contains 16 residues. CDR3 residues: CASSEVGRQGDTEAFF. The CDR3 nucleotides are TGTGCCAGCAGTGAAGTGGGGCGACAGGGGGACACTGAAGCTTTCTTT.

The chain has TRBV10-3 and TRBJ1-6; 8 bases fit TRBD1. This CDR3 is 15 amino acids long. Germline V gene data show CDR1 as ENHRY and CDR2 as SYGVKD. V lost 10 bases to trimming and J lost 7 bases; unmatched junction nucleotides: 12. CDR3 DNA sequence: TGTGCCAGCAAGACCAGACAGGGGCGAAATTCACCCCTCCACTTT. Translated: CASKTRQGRNSPLHF.

The chain joins TRBV7-2 to TRBJ2-2, with D possibly being TRBD2 (5 bases). The CDR3 runs to 16 residues. The V and J ends lost 5 bases and 6 bases respectively, with 19 bases between them. The germline CDR1 and CDR2 sequences are SGHTA and FQGNSA. As DNA, the CDR3 is TGTGCCAGCAGCCCCACCTGGGAGTTCTCGGCCGGGGAGCTGTTTTTT. This codes for CASSPTWEFSAGELFF.

The rearrangement links TRBV10-3 to TRBJ1-1; possible D gene TRBD1, 5 bases. The germline V gene encodes CDR1 ENHRY and CDR2 SYGVKD. The CDR3 runs to 14 residues. Trimming shortened V by 10 bases and J by 7 bases, and 22 bases separated the two germline ends. This CDR3 is CATWSGRGPGEAFF. CDR3 coding DNA: TGTGCCACCTGGTCCGGACGGGGACCAGGTGAAGCTTTCTTT.

This clonotype was found many times. V usage is TRBV29-1 and J usage is TRBJ1-1; 7 positions agree with TRBD1. This CDR3 is 13 amino acids long. Germline loops: CDR1 SQVTM, CDR2 ANQGSEA. V lost 7 bases, J lost 0 bases, and 5 bases stayed unmatched. CDR3 protein: CSAKDRVNTEAFF. CDR3 DNA sequence: TGCAGCGCCAAAGACAGGGTGAACACTGAAGCTTTCTTT.

The V gene is TRBV25-1, the J gene TRBJ1-1; perhaps TRBD1 as D (5 bases). The CDR3 is 15 residues long. The germline V gene encodes CDR1 MGHDK and CDR2 SYGVNS. V lost 5 bases, J lost 1 base, and 14 bases lay in between. In nucleotides, the CDR3 is TGTGCCAGCAGTCTGGGACGGAAGAAGAACACTGAAGCTTTCTTT. It yields the protein CASSLGRKKNTEAFF.

As concerns this clonotype: A read error may explain this, as a much larger clone is one base away. This rearrangement joins TRBV29-1 to TRBJ2-7; 8 positions match TRBD1. V gave up 7 bases and J gave up 7 bases; unmatched junction bases: 9. Germline V gives CDR1 SQVTM, CDR2 ANQGSEA. This CDR3 is built from 12 residues. CDR3 sequence: CSGWTDRVEQYF. DNA for the CDR3: TGCAGCGGGTGGACGGACAGGGTTGAGCAGTACTTC.

CDR3 DNA: TGTGCCAGCAGCTCAAGACAGCCATGGGACACTGAAGCTTTCTTT. Translation gives CASSSRQPWDTEAFF. The V gene is TRBV9, the J gene TRBJ1-1, with D tentatively TRBD1 (5 bases). V dropped 4 bases and J dropped 3 bases, with 16 bases sitting between them. The V gene's germline CDR1 is SGDLS and CDR2 YYNGEE. The CDR3 consists of 15 residues.

This clonotype was observed a handful of times. The rearrangement links TRBV24-1 to TRBJ1-5; D is unclear. Germline V gene data show CDR1 as KGHDR and CDR2 as SFDVKD. V was shortened by 4 bases and J by 9 bases, with 3 bases between the two germline ends. CDR3 size: 10 residues. CDR3 sequence reads: CATSEPPQHF. DNA for the CDR3: TGTGCCACCAGTGAACCGCCCCAGCATTTT.

This clonotype has only one observation. The chain carries TRBV19 and TRBJ1-5, with D possibly being TRBD1 (6 bases). The CDR3 has 17 residues. Germline V lookup: CDR1 LNHDA, CDR2 SQIVND (reference sequence). Trimming took 4 bases from V and 4 from J, leaving 20 bases between them. CDR3 amino acids: CASSTPWDTLMNQPQHF. Here the CDR3 DNA reads TGTGCCAGTAGTACTCCCTGGGACACCCTTATGAATCAGCCCCAGCATTTT.

This clonotype was picked up many times. The genes are TRBV25-1 and TRBJ2-7; possible D gene TRBD2, 6 bases. With 1 base removed from V and 1 base from J, the gap between germline ends came to 11 bases. This CDR3 has 15 amino acids. Germline V CDR1 and CDR2: MGHDK, SYGVNS. Written as DNA, the CDR3 is TGTGCCAGCAGTGAATGGGGGGATAGGTCCTACGAGCAGTACTTC. Translation gives CASSEWGDRSYEQYF.

The chain links TRBV5-5 to TRBJ2-5; no firm D call. V was cut by 0 bases and J by 5 bases, with 11 bases left in between. Germline loops: CDR1 SGHKS, CDR2 YYEKEE (reference sequence). This CDR3 is built from 14 residues. The CDR3 DNA sequence: TGTGCCAGCAGCTTGGAACTCAAAGGGGAGACCCAGTACTTC. Protein: CASSLELKGETQYF. The full variable domain, rest sourced from reference TRBV5-5 and TRBJ2-5, is DAGVTQSPTHLIKTRGQQVTLRCSPISGHKSVSWYQQVLGQGPQFIFQYYEKEERGRGNFPDRFSARQFPNYSSELNVNALLLGDSALYLCASSLELKGETQYFGPGTRLLVL.

This clonotype came up a few times. The chain couples TRBV7-2 to TRBJ1-3, with no clear D. Germline loops: CDR1 SGHTA, CDR2 FQGNSA. Trimming left V 0 bases short and J 0 bases short, with 9 bases between. The CDR3 runs 16 residues. The CDR3 sequence is CASSLAADYSGNTIYF. The CDR3 region has the DNA TGTGCCAGCAGCTTAGCGGCTGATTACTCTGGAAACACCATATATTTT.

The chain employs TRBV10-3 and TRBJ2-7; 12 bases are a match to TRBD2. Germline V gene sequence: CDR1 ENHRY, CDR2 SYGVKD. After removal of 8 bases from V and 2 bases from J, the junction contained 7 bases not matched to a gene. The length of the CDR3 is 15 residues. The CDR3 is CAIGLAGRSTYEQYF. The CDR3 DNA is TGTGCCATCGGACTAGCGGGGAGGTCGACCTACGAGCAGTACTTC.

About this clonotype: The junction departs from the called germline gene at one end, perhaps through a read error. The chain employs TRBV7-9 and TRBJ1-2, with D possibly TRBD1 on 6 matching bases. Germline CDR1 reads SEHNR; CDR2 reads FQNEAQ (reference sequence). This CDR3 comprises 16 residues. The CDR3 DNA follows: TGCGCCAGCAGCCAAGTCAACCAGGGGAGTAACTATGGCTACACCTTC. This encodes CASSQVNQGSNYGYTF.

The rearrangement joins TRBV6-1 to TRBJ1-6, with 7 bases matching TRBD1. CDR3 length: 13 amino acids. The V and J ends lost 8 bases and 7 bases, in that order; junction bases with no gene match: 5. Per the germline V gene, CDR1 is MNHNS and CDR2 is SASEGT. DNA of the CDR3: TGTGCCAGCTCAGACAGGGCGAATTCACCCCTCCACTTT. Translated, it gives CASSDRANSPLHF.

This clonotype occurred many times. The rearrangement joins TRBV15 to TRBJ2-2, with D perhaps matching TRBD2 (6 bases). The CDR3 spans 12 residues. Germline V gives CDR1 LNHNV, CDR2 YYDKDF (reference sequence). Trimming took 5 bases from V and 5 from J, leaving 6 bases between them. As DNA, the CDR3 is TGTGCCACCAGCGGGGGGACCGGGGAGCTGTTTTTT. Its translation is CATSGGTGELFF.

This clonotype was counted only a few times. The chain carries TRBV24-1 and TRBJ1-2; D gene uncertain. The ends were cut back, 2 bases at V and 1 base at J, with 7 bases in the middle. Per germline, CDR1 KGHDR and CDR2 SFDVKD. This CDR3 region has 14 residues. CDR3: CATSDWSLNYGYTF. CDR3 nucleotides: TGTGCCACCAGTGATTGGTCGCTTAACTATGGCTACACCTTC.